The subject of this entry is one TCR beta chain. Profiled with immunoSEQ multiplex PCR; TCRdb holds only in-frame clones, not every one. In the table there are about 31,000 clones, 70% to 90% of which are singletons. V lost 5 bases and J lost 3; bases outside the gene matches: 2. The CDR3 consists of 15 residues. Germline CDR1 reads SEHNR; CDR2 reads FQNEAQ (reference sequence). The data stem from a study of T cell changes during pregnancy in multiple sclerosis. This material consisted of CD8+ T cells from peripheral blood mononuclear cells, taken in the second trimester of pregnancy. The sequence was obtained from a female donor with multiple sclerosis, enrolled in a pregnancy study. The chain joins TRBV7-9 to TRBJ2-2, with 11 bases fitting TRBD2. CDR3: CASSPLAGDTGELFF. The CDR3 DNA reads TGTGCCAGCAGCCCACTAGCGGGAGACACCGGGGAGCTGTTTTTT.